A selection of T cell receptor beta chains follows, all from one sample in a study of T cells in Graves' hyperthyroidism and ophthalmopathy. TCRdb independently ran MiXCR on the multiplex PCR reads; one entry per CDR3 protein. In the table there are 300,000 to 450,000 distinct CDR3 sequences, 25% of which are singletons. The material sequenced was blood. The receptors originated from a man between 50 and 59 years old with Graves' hyperthyroidism. The CDR3 runs from the conserved cysteine through the conserved F or W.

V	length	J	CDR3
TRBV20-1	17	TRBJ2-6	CSARGGSEYSGANVLTF
TRBV7-3	18	TRBJ2-3	CASSMGQGAHLWTDTQYF
TRBV29-1	15	TRBJ1-1	CSVRDRGPANTEAFF
TRBV18	15	TRBJ1-1	CASSPPGRTGAEAFF
TRBV12-3/TRBV12-4	14	TRBJ2-1	CASKSQGADNEQFF
TRBV7-8	15	TRBJ2-7	CASSLSRQRAYEQYF
TRBV4-1	15	TRBJ2-3	CASSPLEGGTDTQYF
TRBV28	15	TRBJ2-5	CASSPPSRGQETQYF
TRBV7-2	15	TRBJ2-3	CASSPHLDRKDTQYF
TRBV30	12	TRBJ1-1	CAWRLGNTEAFF
TRBV6-1	15	TRBJ1-5	CASSERGDSGQPQHF
TRBV29-1	12	TRBJ1-1	CSVEVGAIEAFF
TRBV5-1	15	TRBJ2-3	CASSKSGLYTDTQYF
TRBV29-1	14	TRBJ2-1	CSAGTSGRHNEQFF
TRBV27	14	TRBJ1-2	CASKTGDSHLGYTF
TRBV12-3/TRBV12-4	17	TRBJ2-3	CATRLTRSGIPTDTQYF
TRBV6-2/TRBV6-3	14	TRBJ2-7	CASSYPDRHYEQYF
TRBV5-1	17	TRBJ2-7	CASSSGLAGVRVGEQYF
TRBV3-1	15	TRBJ2-1	CASRQPGTGLGEQFF
TRBV20-1	16	TRBJ2-3	CSASSPGTVRPDTQYF
TRBV5-1	18	TRBJ2-2	CASSLVLAGGTTTGELFF
TRBV27	14	TRBJ2-7	CASRGLAGSYEQYF
TRBV7-3	15	TRBJ2-1	CASSLSGDKYNEQFF
TRBV3-1	16	TRBJ2-1	CASSQAWSAPNNEQFF
TRBV7-6	15	TRBJ2-2	CASSPRTGLGGELFF
TRBV2	14	TRBJ2-3	CAGGGTSSTDTQYF
TRBV5-4	14	TRBJ2-7	CASSLRGQSHEQYF
TRBV20-1	13	TRBJ2-4	CSVEGTGENIQYF
TRBV28	16	TRBJ1-2	CASSLPDGGGTYGYTF
TRBV3-1	13	TRBJ1-1	CASSRGAATEAFF
TRBV20-1	15	TRBJ1-1	CSATSGTGVGTEAFF
TRBV20-1	12	TRBJ2-7	CSASLPTGGQYF
TRBV18	14	TRBJ2-1	CASSPELLYNEQFF
TRBV6-1	11	TRBJ2-2	CASRITGELFF
TRBV5-1	12	TRBJ2-1	CASSYAEGEQFF
TRBV12-3/TRBV12-4	17	TRBJ2-1	CASSLPVGRGSYNEQFF
TRBV29-1	13	TRBJ1-2	CSDSGEGLRGYTF
TRBV20-1	14	TRBJ2-1	CSAQLAGVSNEQFF
TRBV18	14	TRBJ1-4	CASSPRTGDEKLFF
TRBV14	15	TRBJ2-3	CASSQQVGSTDTQYF
TRBV12-3/TRBV12-4	13	TRBJ2-7	CASSYILGDEQYF
TRBV11-2	14	TRBJ1-4	CASSEGTGQEKLFF